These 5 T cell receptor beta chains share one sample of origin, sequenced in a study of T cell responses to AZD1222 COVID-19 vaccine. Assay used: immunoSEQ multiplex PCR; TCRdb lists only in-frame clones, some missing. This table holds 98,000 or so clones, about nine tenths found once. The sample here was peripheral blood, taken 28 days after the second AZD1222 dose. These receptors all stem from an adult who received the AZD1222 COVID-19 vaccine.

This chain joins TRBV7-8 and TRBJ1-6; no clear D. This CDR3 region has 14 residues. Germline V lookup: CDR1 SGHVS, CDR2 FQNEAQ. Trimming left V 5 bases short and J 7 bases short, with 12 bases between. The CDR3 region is CASSPGVENSPLHF. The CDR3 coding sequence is TGTGCCAGCAGCCCCGGGGTGGAGAATTCACCCCTCCACTTT.

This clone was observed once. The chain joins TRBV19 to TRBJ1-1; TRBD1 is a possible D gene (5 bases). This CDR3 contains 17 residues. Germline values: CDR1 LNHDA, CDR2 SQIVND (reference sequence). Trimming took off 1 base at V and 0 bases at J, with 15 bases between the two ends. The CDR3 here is CASSIGGGLTMNTEAFF. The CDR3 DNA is TGTGCCAGTAGTATAGGGGGCGGGCTGACGATGAACACTGAAGCTTTCTTT.

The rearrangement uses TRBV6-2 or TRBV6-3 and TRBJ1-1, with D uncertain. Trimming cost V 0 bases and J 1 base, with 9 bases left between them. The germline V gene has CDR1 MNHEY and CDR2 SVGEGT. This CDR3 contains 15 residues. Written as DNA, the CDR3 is TGTGCCAGCAGTTACTCAGGCAGGACGAACACTGAAGCTTTCTTT. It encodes CASSYSGRTNTEAFF.

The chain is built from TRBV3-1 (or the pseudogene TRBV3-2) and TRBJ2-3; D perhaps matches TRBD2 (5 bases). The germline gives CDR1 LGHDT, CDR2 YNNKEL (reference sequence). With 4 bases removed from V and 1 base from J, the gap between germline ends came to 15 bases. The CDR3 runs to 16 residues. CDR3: CASSPPVGGRTDTQYF. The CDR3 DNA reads TGTGCCAGCAGCCCACCCGTTGGAGGACGCACAGATACGCAGTATTTT.

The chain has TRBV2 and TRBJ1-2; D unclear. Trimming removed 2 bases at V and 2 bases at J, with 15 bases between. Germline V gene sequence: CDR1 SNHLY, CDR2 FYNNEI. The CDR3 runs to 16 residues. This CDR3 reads CASSERPPEVNYGYTF. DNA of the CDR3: TGTGCCAGCAGTGAAAGACCCCCCGAGGTCAACTATGGCTACACCTTC.